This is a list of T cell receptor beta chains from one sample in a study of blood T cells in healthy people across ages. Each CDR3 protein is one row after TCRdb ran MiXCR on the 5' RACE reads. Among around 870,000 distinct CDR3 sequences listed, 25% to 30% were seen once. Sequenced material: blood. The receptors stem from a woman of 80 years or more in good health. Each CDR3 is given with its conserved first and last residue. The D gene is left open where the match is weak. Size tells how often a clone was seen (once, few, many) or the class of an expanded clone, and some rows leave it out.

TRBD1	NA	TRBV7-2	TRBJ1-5	CASSLSYLNRGNQPQHF	TGTGCCAGCAGCTTATCGTACCTCAACAGGGGGAATCAGCCCCAGCATTTT
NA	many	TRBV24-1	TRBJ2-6	CATSDSKRPTSGANVLTF	TGTGCCACCAGTGATTCTAAAAGGCCAACCTCTGGGGCCAACGTCCTGACTTTC
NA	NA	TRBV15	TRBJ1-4	CATSRLTIRGSSTEKLFF	TGTGCCACCAGCAGACTAACCATCCGGGGCTCCTCGACGGAAAAACTGTTTTTT
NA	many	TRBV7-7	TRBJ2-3	CASSPDGLSSATQYF	TGTGCTAGCAGCCCGGACGGCCTGAGTTCGGCAACGCAGTATTTT
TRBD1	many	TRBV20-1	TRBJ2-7	CSARKGARDEQYF	TGCAGTGCTAGAAAGGGGGCGCGAGACGAGCAGTACTTC
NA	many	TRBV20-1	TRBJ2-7	CSATSGRGFYEQYF	TGCAGTGCTACTTCAGGGAGAGGATTCTACGAGCAGTACTTC
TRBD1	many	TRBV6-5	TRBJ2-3	CASSLGQGRIDTQYF	TGTGCCAGCAGCCTAGGACAGGGGAGGATAGATACGCAGTATTTT
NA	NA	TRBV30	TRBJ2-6	CAWIKGIAYGVNVLTF	TGTGCCTGGATCAAGGGAATCGCGTACGGGGTCAACGTCCTGACTTTC
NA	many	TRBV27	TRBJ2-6	CASRTGGYLQGANVLTF	TGTGCCAGCCGTACTGGAGGGTACCTGCAAGGGGCCAACGTCCTGACTTTC
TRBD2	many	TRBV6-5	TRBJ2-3	CASSYSSLAGHSGDTQYF	TGTGCCAGCAGTTACTCGTCCCTAGCGGGTCATTCAGGAGATACGCAGTATTTT
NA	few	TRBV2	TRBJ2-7	CASSAHTEGSEQYF	TGTGCCAGCAGTGCTCATACTGAGGGCTCCGAGCAGTACTTC
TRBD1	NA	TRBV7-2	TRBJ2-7	CASSLSPGQTYEQYF	TGTGCCAGCAGCTTATCCCCGGGACAGACCTACGAGCAGTACTTC
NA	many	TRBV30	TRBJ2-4	CASEGGESIQYF	TGTGCCTCGGAAGGGGGGGAGAGCATTCAGTACTTC
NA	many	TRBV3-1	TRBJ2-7	CASSQGGREAQYF	TGTGCCAGCAGCCAAGGTGGTAGGGAGGCGCAGTACTTC
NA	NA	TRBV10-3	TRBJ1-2	CAVSEGQLANYGYTF	TGTGCCGTCAGTGAGGGCCAGCTAGCTAACTATGGCTACACCTTC
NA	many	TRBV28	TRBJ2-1	CASSFGGAVGNEQFF	TGTGCCAGCAGTTTTGGCGGGGCTGTAGGTAATGAGCAGTTCTTC
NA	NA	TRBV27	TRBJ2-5	CASSYFVGGQETQYF	TGTGCCAGCAGCTATTTCGTGGGGGGCCAAGAGACCCAGTACTTC
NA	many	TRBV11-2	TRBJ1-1	CASSPGRTEGRAFF	TGTGCCAGCAGCCCCGGCCGGACTGAAGGGAGGGCTTTCTTT
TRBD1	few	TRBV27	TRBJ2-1	CASSGGLTGVGEQFF	TGTGCCAGCAGTGGAGGTCTAACAGGGGTGGGTGAGCAGTTCTTC
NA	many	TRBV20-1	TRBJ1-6	CSAIIGGRYNSPLHF	TGCAGTGCTATCATCGGGGGAAGATATAATTCACCCCTCCACTTT
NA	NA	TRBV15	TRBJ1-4	CATSRDLGEDEKLFF	TGTGCCACCAGCAGAGATCTTGGGGAAGATGAAAAACTGTTTTTT
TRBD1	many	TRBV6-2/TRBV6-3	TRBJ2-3	CASSYRPFGQVTDTQYF	TGTGCCAGCAGTTACCGACCGTTTGGACAGGTCACAGATACGCAGTATTTT
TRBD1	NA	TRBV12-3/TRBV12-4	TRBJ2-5	CASSLLVFGQGHQETQYF	TGTGCCAGCAGTTTATTGGTGTTTGGACAGGGGCACCAAGAGACCCAGTACTTC
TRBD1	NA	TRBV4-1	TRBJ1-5	CASSLGTGSQPQHF	TGCGCCAGCAGCCTCGGGACAGGGAGTCAGCCCCAGCATTTT
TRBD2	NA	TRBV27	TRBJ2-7	CASSSSPGRAAYEQYF	TGTGCCAGCAGTTCCTCTCCCGGGAGGGCGGCCTACGAGCAGTACTTC
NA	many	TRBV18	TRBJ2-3	CASSPSGSGTDTQYF	TGTGCCAGCTCACCATCAGGAAGTGGGACAGATACGCAGTATTTT
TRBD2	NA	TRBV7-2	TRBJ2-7	CASSLAGTRFNEQYF	TGTGCCAGCAGCTTAGCTGGGACTAGATTCAATGAGCAGTACTTC
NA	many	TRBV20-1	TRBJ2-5	CSARGGRETQYF	TGCAGTGCTAGAGGTGGGCGGGAGACCCAGTACTTC
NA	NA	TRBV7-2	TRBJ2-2	CASSSAGGNYGELFF	TGTGCCAGCAGCTCCGCGGGTGGTAATTACGGGGAGCTGTTTTTT
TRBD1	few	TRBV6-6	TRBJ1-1	CASSYRYRGPTEAFF	TGTGCCAGCAGTTATCGGTACAGGGGCCCCACTGAAGCTTTCTTT
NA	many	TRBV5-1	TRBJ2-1	CASSLEFAEQFF	TGCGCCAGCAGCTTGGAATTCGCTGAGCAGTTCTTC
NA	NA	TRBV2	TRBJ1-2	CASTPGYYGYTF	TGTGCCAGCACGCCAGGGTACTATGGCTACACCTTC
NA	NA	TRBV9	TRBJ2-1	CTSSVVAQWGEQFF	TGTACCAGCAGCGTAGTTGCACAGTGGGGTGAGCAGTTCTTC
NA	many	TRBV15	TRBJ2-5	CATRFGREETQYF	TGTGCCACCAGGTTCGGACGTGAAGAGACCCAGTACTTC
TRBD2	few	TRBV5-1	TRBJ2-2	CASSLEARGTTNTGELFF	TGCGCCAGCAGCCTAGAGGCGCGGGGGACCACGAACACCGGGGAGCTGTTTTTT
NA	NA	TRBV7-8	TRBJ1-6	CASSFRERGNNSPRHF	TGTGCCAGCAGTTTCAGAGAGAGGGGGAATAATTCACCCCGCCACTTT
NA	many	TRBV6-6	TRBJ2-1	CASRDAGAGQFF	TGTGCCAGCAGAGATGCGGGGGCCGGGCAGTTCTTC
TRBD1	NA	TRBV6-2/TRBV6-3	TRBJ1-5	CASRDPTGVQPQHF	TGTGCCAGCAGAGACCCGACAGGGGTTCAGCCCCAGCATTTT
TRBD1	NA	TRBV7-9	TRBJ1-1	CASSFTGGGSEAFF	TGTGCCAGCAGCTTCACAGGGGGGGGCTCTGAAGCTTTCTTT
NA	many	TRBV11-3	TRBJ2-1	CASSSNWQDNEQFF	TGTGCCAGCAGCTCCAACTGGCAGGACAATGAGCAGTTCTTC
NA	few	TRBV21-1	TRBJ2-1	CASSKSRDRFLYNEQFF	TGTGCCAGCAGCAAAAGCCGGGACAGATTTCTCTACAATGAGCAGTTCTTC
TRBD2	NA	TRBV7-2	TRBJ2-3	CASSLLAGAVDTQYF	TGTGCCAGCAGCTTACTAGCGGGAGCTGTAGATACGCAGTATTTT